Sequencing of this T cell receptor (beta chain) was carried out in a study of beta chain features in type 1 diabetes. What was sequenced were expressed TCRB transcripts, since all of the isolated RNA had been reverse transcribed. Repertoires were generated with immunoSEQ multiplex PCR, while TCRdb's copy carries only in-frame clones and drops some. Among 140,000 or so clones listed, around 9.3% were seen once. Every single donor gave one heparinised blood draw, and these averaged roughly 0.11 L. This clone has a handful of counts. Trimming took off 0 bases at V and 8 bases at J, with 22 bases between the two ends. Germline lookup yields CDR1 LGHNA and CDR2 YSLEER. The CDR3 has 17 amino acids.

J is TRBJ1-2 and V is TRBV4-3; TRBD1 might be the D (6 bases). The specimen sequenced was naive CD4+ T cells from blood. This clonotype was obtained from a man between 18 and 29 years old in good health. CDR3 sequence (DNA): TGCGCCAGCAGCCAAGAAACCTCTTTGACAGGCCCTCTAGGCTACACCTTC. Translating gives CASSQETSLTGPLGYTF.